The clone carrying this TCR beta chain was found many times. The sample belongs to a study of T-cell reconstitution after alpha-beta-depleted transplantation in children. This CDR3 is built from 12 residues. Germline V CDR1 and CDR2: SGHKS, YYEKEE (reference sequence). Trimming cost V 3 bases and J 5 bases, with 6 bases left between them. Unique molecular identifiers tagged the TCRbeta library. TCRdb reprocessed the PCR reads with MiXCR, giving one entry per CDR3 protein. The sample lists roughly 590,000 distinct CDR3 sequences, approximately 15% occurring once. This chain connects TRBV5-5 to TRBJ2-1; D unclear. This sample comprised PBMCs from the stem cell graft donor, obtained from the stem cell graft. The sequence was collected from a human donor who donated a stem cell graft to a child with acute myeloid leukemia. The CDR3 here is CASSSQDNEQFF. Written as DNA, the CDR3 is TGTGCCAGCAGCTCGCAGGACAATGAGCAGTTCTTC.